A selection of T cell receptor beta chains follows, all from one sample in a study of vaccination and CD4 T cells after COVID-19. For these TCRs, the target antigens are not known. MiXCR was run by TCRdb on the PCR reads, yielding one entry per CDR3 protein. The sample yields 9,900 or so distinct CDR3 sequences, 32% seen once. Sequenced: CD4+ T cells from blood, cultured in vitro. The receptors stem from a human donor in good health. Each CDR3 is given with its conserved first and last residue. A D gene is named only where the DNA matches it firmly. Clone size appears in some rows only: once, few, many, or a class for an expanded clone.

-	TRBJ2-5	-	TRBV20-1	CSARDAPGRETQYF	TGCAGTGCTAGGGACGCACCCGGTCGAGAGACCCAGTACTTC
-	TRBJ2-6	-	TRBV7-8	CASSLRASGRGSGANVLTF	TGTGCCAGCAGCCTAAGGGCGTCAGGGCGTGGTTCTGGGGCCAACGTCCTGACTTTC
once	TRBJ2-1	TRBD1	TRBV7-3	CASSFGQGVIYEQFF	TGTGCCAGCAGCTTCGGACAGGGGGTAATCTATGAGCAGTTCTTC
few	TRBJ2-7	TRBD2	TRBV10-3	CAITPGTSGRAGYEQYF	TGTGCCATCACCCCCGGGACTAGCGGGAGGGCCGGGTACGAGCAGTACTTC
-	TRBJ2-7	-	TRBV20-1	CSAPKGSGGRLGEQYF	TGCAGTGCCCCTAAAGGGTCTGGGGGCCGATTGGGGGAGCAGTACTTC
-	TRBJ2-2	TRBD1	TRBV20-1	CSAPDRGGPGELFF	TGCAGTGCTCCTGACAGGGGGGGGCCCGGGGAGCTGTTTTTT
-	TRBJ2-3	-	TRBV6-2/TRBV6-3	CASSPWTGDTQYF	TGTGCCAGCAGTCCGTGGACGGGAGATACGCAGTATTTT
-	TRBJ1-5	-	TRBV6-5	CASSSLLTDSNQPQHF	TGTGCCAGCAGTTCTCTCCTAACAGATAGCAATCAGCCCCAGCATTTT
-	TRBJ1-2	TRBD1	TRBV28	CASSLRGGGGSGYTF	TGTGCCAGCAGTTTAAGGGGAGGAGGGGGCTCTGGCTACACCTTC
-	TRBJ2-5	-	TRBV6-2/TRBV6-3	CASSYSTYQETQYF	TGTGCCAGCAGTTATTCTACGTATCAAGAGACCCAGTACTTC
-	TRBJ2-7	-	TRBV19	CASGRGDYEQYF	TGTGCCAGTGGTCGGGGCGATTACGAGCAGTACTTC
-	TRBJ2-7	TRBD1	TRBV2	CASSVTGTGGRHPYEQYF	TGTGCCAGCAGTGTAACCGGGACAGGGGGCCGCCACCCCTACGAGCAGTACTTC
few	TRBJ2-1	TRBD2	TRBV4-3	CASSQDRTSAYNEQFF	TGCGCCAGCAGCCAAGATAGGACTAGCGCGTACAATGAGCAGTTCTTC
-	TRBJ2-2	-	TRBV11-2	CASSLRGRANTGELFF	TGTGCCAGCAGCTTACGGGGTCGGGCCAACACCGGGGAGCTGTTTTTT
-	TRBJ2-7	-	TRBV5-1	CASSLEWDPYEQYF	TGCGCCAGCAGCTTGGAATGGGATCCCTACGAGCAGTACTTC
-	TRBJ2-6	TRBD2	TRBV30	CAWSVDYRGAGANVLTF	TGTGCCTGGAGTGTAGATTACCGGGGGGCTGGGGCCAACGTCCTGACTTTC
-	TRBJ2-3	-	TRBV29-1	CSVEGGAGADTQYF	TGCAGCGTTGAAGGAGGCGCAGGGGCAGATACGCAGTATTTT
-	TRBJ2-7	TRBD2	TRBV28	CASSYPGGSYEQYF	TGTGCCAGCAGCTACCCGGGGGGCTCCTACGAGCAGTACTTC
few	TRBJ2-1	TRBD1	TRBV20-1	CSATRQGASDEQFF	TGCAGTGCTACCCGACAGGGGGCTTCCGATGAGCAGTTCTTC
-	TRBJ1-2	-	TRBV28	CASSWGGYGYTF	TGTGCCAGCAGTTGGGGGGGCTATGGCTACACCTTC
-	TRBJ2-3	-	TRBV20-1	CSARDPGDPTDTQYF	TGCAGTGCTAGAGATCCGGGGGATCCCACAGATACGCAGTATTTT
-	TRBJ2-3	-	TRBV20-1	CSARDTGSDTQYF	TGCAGTGCTAGAGATACGGGGTCAGATACGCAGTATTTT
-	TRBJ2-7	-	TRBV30	CAWADSYEQYF	TGTGCCTGGGCGGACTCCTACGAGCAGTACTTC
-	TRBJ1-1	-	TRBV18	CASSPPTGLTAEAFF	TGTGCCAGCTCACCACCAACAGGCCTTACGGCTGAAGCTTTCTTT
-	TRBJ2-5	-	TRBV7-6	CASGKNSGETQYF	TGTGCCAGCGGTAAAAACTCGGGAGAGACCCAGTACTTC
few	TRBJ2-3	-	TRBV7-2	CASSHPPGTPSTDTQYF	TGTGCCAGCAGCCACCCGCCCGGGACACCAAGCACAGATACGCAGTATTTT
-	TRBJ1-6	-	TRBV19	CASSRGGTPNSPLHF	TGTGCCAGTAGTCGTGGGGGAACTCCTAATTCACCCCTCCACTTT
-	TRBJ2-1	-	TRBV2	CASSQNRDPTYNEQFF	TGTGCCAGCAGCCAAAACCGGGACCCAACCTACAATGAGCAGTTCTTC
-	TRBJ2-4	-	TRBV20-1	CSASLTAKNIQYF	TGCAGTGCTAGTTTGACAGCCAAAAACATTCAGTACTTC
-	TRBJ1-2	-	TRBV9	CASSPGRNYGYTF	TGTGCCAGCAGTCCCGGGAGGAACTATGGCTACACCTTC
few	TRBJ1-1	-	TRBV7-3	CASSLQGNTEAFF	TGTGCCAGCAGCTTACAGGGTAACACTGAAGCTTTCTTT
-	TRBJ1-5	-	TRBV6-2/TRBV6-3	CASSLADNQPQHF	TGTGCCAGCAGTCTCGCCGACAATCAGCCCCAGCATTTT
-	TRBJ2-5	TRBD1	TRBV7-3	CASSAHPGTAETQYF	TGTGCCAGCAGCGCCCACCCCGGGACAGCAGAGACCCAGTACTTC
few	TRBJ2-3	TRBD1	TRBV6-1	CASTPRDRGIGINTQYF	TGTGCCAGCACCCCCCGGGACAGGGGTATCGGTATAAATACGCAGTATTTT
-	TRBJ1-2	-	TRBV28	CASSLSGVFYGYTF	TGTGCCAGCAGTTTATCGGGGGTATTCTATGGCTACACCTTC
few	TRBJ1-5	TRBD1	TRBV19	CASSQVTGEPQHF	TGTGCCAGTAGTCAAGTTACAGGGGAGCCCCAGCATTTT